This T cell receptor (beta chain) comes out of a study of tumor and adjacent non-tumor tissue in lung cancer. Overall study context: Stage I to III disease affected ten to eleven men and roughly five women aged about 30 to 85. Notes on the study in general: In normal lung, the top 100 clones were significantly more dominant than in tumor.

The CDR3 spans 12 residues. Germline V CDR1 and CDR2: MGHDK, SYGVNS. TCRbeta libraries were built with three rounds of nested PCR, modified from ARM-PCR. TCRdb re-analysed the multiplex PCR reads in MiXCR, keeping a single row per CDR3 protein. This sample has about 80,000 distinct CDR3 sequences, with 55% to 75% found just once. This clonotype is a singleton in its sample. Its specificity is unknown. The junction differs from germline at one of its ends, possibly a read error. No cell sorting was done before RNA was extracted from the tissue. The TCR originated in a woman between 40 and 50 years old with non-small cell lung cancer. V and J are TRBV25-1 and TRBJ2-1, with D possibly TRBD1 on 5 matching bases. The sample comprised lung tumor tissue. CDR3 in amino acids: CASGAPYIEQFF. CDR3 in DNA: TGTGCCAGCGGGGCGCCGTACATTGAGCAGTTCTTC.